What follows describes a single T cell receptor beta chain. The data originate from a study of blood T cell repertoires in COVID-19. V lost 5 bases, J lost 2 bases, and 19 bases lay in between. The CDR3 consists of 16 residues. CDR1 is MNHEY and CDR2 is SMNVEV in the germline V gene (reference sequence). The method was immunoSEQ multiplex PCR; TCRdb's version includes in-frame clones alone and lacks a portion of them. This sample has roughly 15,000 clones, with about nine tenths found just once. This TCR was sampled from a man aged 45 to 65 with active COVID-19. Sequencing was done on a sample of peripheral blood. The J gene is TRBJ2-7, the V gene TRBV27; D gene unclear. The CDR3, as DNA: TGTGCCAGCAGTCGCCGCACCTCAACAGCTACCTACGAGCAGTACTTC. The encoded protein is CASSRRTSTATYEQYF.